This T cell receptor beta chain was identified during a study of sequential checkpoint blockade in melanoma. Whole-study context: Patients were randomized 1:1 to nivolumab-then-ipilimumab or ipilimumab-then-nivolumab first-line.

Produced via immunoSEQ multiplex PCR; TCRdb's table is partial and in-frame only. The table has 34,000 or so clones, 82% seen once. The CDR3 is 16 residues long. Germline CDR1 reads SEHNR; CDR2 reads FQNEAQ (reference sequence). V was cut by 7 bases and J by 5 bases, with 24 bases left in between. Treatment: randomized to nivolumab then ipilimumab (arm A) or the reverse (arm B). None of the patients previously received DNA-damaging chemotherapy. Live CD3+CD8+ CD19− CD56− cells were sorted from PBMCs. A single count supports this clone. The clonotype originates from a human donor with melanoma. The sample here was CD8+ T cells sorted from blood (inferred from file names), taken from a patient given nivolumab and ipilimumab in sequence. V usage is TRBV7-9 and J usage is TRBJ2-7; tentative D call: TRBD2 (6 bases). CDR3 bases: TGTGCCAGCAAGAGGGCGGGGCTCTCACCCACTAACGAGCAGTACTTC. It specifies CASKRAGLSPTNEQYF.